A single sample is the source of the 25 T cell receptor beta chains below, sequenced in a study of T cells of healthy individuals (dated by TCRdb to 2016 to 2018). Library prep was done by 5' RACE. The sequencing machine was an Illumina MiSeq. In-frame beta chains were kept once TCRdb had trimmed the public reads at Q25 with fastp and called clones with MiXCR. Each entry merges the rows of one CDR3 protein and shows their most common DNA and genes. The sample has about 53,000 distinct CDR3 sequences on record, about 14% of them singletons. The ten top clones hold roughly 16% of the sample. The receptor set was obtained from a human donor in good health.

This clonotype was counted many times. V gene TRBV12-3 or TRBV12-4 combines with J gene TRBJ1-1, with D possibly being TRBD1 (6 bases). With 1 base removed from V and 4 bases from J, the gap between germline ends came to 13 bases. The CDR3 is made up of 15 amino acids. The chain's CDR3 is CASSLEGGRGTEAFF. CDR3 coding DNA: TGTGCCAGCAGTTTAGAAGGGGGAAGGGGCACTGAAGCTTTCTTT.

This clonotype appeared many times. The V and J genes are TRBV6-5 and TRBJ2-5; D gene uncertain. There are 12 residues in the CDR3. CDR1 is MNHEY, CDR2 SVGAGI, per germline. Trimming removed 6 bases from V and 4 bases from J, with 9 bases in between. CDR3 nucleotides: TGTGCCAGCAGCTCCCTGGGAGAGACCCAGTACTTC. Residues: CASSSLGETQYF.

This clonotype was observed a handful of times. At one end, the junction sequence differs from germline, possibly due to a read error. V and J are TRBV7-9 and TRBJ2-7, with D tentatively TRBD2 (6 bases). The germline V gene encodes CDR1 SEHNR and CDR2 FQNEAQ (reference sequence). This CDR3 comprises 13 residues. The CDR3 region has the DNA TGCGCCAGCAGCTTAGGGGCTAGCGACGAGCAGTACTTC. Protein: CASSLGASDEQYF.

This clonotype has a handful of counts. The CDR3, as DNA: TGTGCCAGCAGTTACCTGGACACCAAGAGGGGAGAGACCCAGTACTTC. Its translation is CASSYLDTKRGETQYF. The V gene is TRBV6-5, the J gene TRBJ2-5; D is possibly TRBD1 or TRBD2 (5 bases each). Per the germline V gene, CDR1 is MNHEY and CDR2 is SVGAGI. This CDR3 has 16 residues. Trimming pared 2 bases from V and 4 bases from J, leaving 17 bases between.

This clonotype was detected many times. The rearrangement uses TRBV9 and TRBJ2-5, with 7 bases fitting TRBD2. The CDR3 runs 15 residues. V was clipped by 3 bases and J by 2 bases; unmatched bases: 7. CDR1 and CDR2 (germline): SGDLS, YYNGEE. This chain's CDR3 is CASSGRGSFQETQYF. For the CDR3, the DNA is TGTGCCAGCAGCGGGCGGGGGTCTTTTCAAGAGACCCAGTACTTC.

This clonotype was counted a few times. The rearrangement uses TRBV24-1 and TRBJ2-7; D is ambiguous. The CDR3 is 14 amino acids. The V and J ends lost 1 base and 3 bases respectively, with 9 bases between them. Germline V gene data show CDR1 as KGHDR and CDR2 as SFDVKD. The CDR3 DNA reads as TGTGCCACCAGTGATTTCAAAGCTTACTACGAGCAGTACTTC. Residues: CATSDFKAYYEQYF.

In this sample, this clonotype turned up many times. The chain has TRBV10-3 and TRBJ2-5; no clear D. The length of the CDR3 is 15 residues. The germline gives CDR1 ENHRY, CDR2 SYGVKD. V shed 0 bases and J shed 5 bases, with 13 bases lying between them. The CDR3 nucleotides are TGTGCCATCAGTGAGTCCTCGACATTAGGGGAGACCCAGTACTTC. As protein: CAISESSTLGETQYF.

This clonotype was picked up many times. This rearrangement joins TRBV23-1 to TRBJ1-2; the D is unclear. TRBV23-1 is labeled an ORF, and its function is uncertain. Between the trimmed V and J ends, which lost 0 bases and 8 bases, there was a span of 4 bases. The CDR3 spans 11 residues. CDR3 bases: TGCGCCAGCAGTCAATCAGGAGGCTACACCTTC. Translated, it gives CASSQSGGYTF.

This clonotype appeared a few times. The chain couples TRBV7-2 to TRBJ2-6; TRBD2 might be the D (6 bases). The germline V and J ends were trimmed by 0 bases and 4 bases, with 10 bases remaining between them. This CDR3 has 16 residues. Germline V gene sequence: CDR1 SGHTA, CDR2 FQGNSA. CDR3: CASSLAPGAGANVLTF. The CDR3 DNA sequence: TGTGCCAGCAGCTTAGCTCCGGGAGCAGGGGCCAACGTCCTGACTTTC.

Ten or more counts support this clonotype. The chain carries TRBV20-1 and TRBJ2-3; 7 bases match TRBD2. The CDR3 totals 15 residues. Germline CDR1 and CDR2: DFQATT and SNEGSKA (reference sequence). V was pared by 5 bases and J by 1 base, with 9 bases of the junction left unmatched. The CDR3 spells CSASRGAGGTDTQYF. As DNA, the CDR3 is TGCAGTGCTTCGCGGGGCGCGGGGGGCACAGATACGCAGTATTTT.

This clonotype has just a few counts. The chain has TRBV7-3 and TRBJ1-1; 7 nucleotides align to TRBD1. V was pared by 5 bases and J by 4 bases, with 4 bases of the junction left unmatched. CDR1 is SGHTA, CDR2 FQGTGA, per germline. The CDR3 runs 13 residues. The CDR3 DNA sequence: TGTGCCAGCAGCACAACAGGGGCCACTGAAGCTTTCTTT. Translating it yields CASSTTGATEAFF.

The chain couples TRBV6-5 to TRBJ2-7; 8 nucleotides align to TRBD2. Unmatched junction bases numbered 3, after V lost 7 bases and J lost 1 base. Germline V gene data show CDR1 as MNHEY and CDR2 as SVGAGI. The CDR3 is made up of 13 amino acids. CDR3 nucleotide sequence: TGTGCCAGCACCCCGGGGGGGTCCTACGAGCAGTACTTC. Its translation: CASTPGGSYEQYF.

A few counts support this clonotype. V is TRBV4-1 and J is TRBJ2-5, with 11 bases that match TRBD2. The V segment lost 0 bases and the J segment 4 bases; nucleotides outside the gene matches: 7. This CDR3 contains 17 residues. Germline V CDR1 and CDR2: MGHRA, YSYEKL. The CDR3 DNA is TGCGCCAGCAGCCAAGAGGGGCTAGCGGGAGGAAGAGAGACCCAGTACTTC. Amino acids: CASSQEGLAGGRETQYF.

A few counts support this clonotype. CDR3 protein: CASSVLGTGHTEAFF. The CDR3 DNA follows: TGTGCCAGCAGTGTACTGGGGACAGGCCACACTGAAGCTTTCTTT. The chain combines TRBV6-1 with TRBJ1-1, with 8 positions matching TRBD1. Germline trimming cut 4 bases from V and 3 bases from J; bases unmatched to any gene: 7. Germline V gene lookup returns CDR1 MNHNS and CDR2 SASEGT. This CDR3 region has 15 residues.

This clonotype has more than one count but fewer than ten. This chain links TRBV27 with TRBJ2-7, with a possible D match to TRBD2 (5 bases). The CDR3 has 11 amino acids. Germline CDR1 and CDR2: MNHEY and SMNVEV (reference sequence). The germline V and J ends were trimmed by 9 bases and 3 bases, with 9 bases remaining between them. The CDR3 DNA is TGTGCCAGTCCTCGGGGCTACGAGCAGTACTTC. Its translation: CASPRGYEQYF.

This clonotype was seen ten or more times. This chain uses TRBV5-4 with TRBJ2-3, with 8 bases lining up with TRBD2. The trim removed 2 bases at V and 0 bases at J, leaving 2 bases unmatched. The CDR3 is 15 residues long. The V gene's germline CDR1 is SGHNT and CDR2 YYREEE (reference sequence). The CDR3 reads CASSFGGDSTDTQYF. DNA for the CDR3: TGTGCCAGCAGCTTCGGGGGGGACAGCACAGATACGCAGTATTTT.

This clonotype occurred many times. V usage is TRBV18 and J usage is TRBJ2-1, with D uncertain. In germline, CDR1 is KGHSH, CDR2 LQKENI. V lost 3 bases and J 7 bases, leaving 13 bases between the germline ends. There are 14 residues in the CDR3. CDR3 in amino acids: CASSPRPLRNEQFF. The CDR3 nucleotides read TGTGCCAGCTCACCCCGGCCTTTGCGGAATGAGCAGTTCTTC.

The chain recombines TRBV15 with TRBJ2-3, with 11 bases lining up with TRBD2. Unmatched junction bases numbered 3, after V lost 2 bases and J lost 2 bases. The V gene's germline CDR1 is LNHNV and CDR2 YYDKDF (reference sequence). The CDR3 sequence is 16 residues long. The CDR3 coding sequence is TGTGCCACCAGCAGACGACTAGCGGGAATCACAGATACGCAGTATTTT. Encoded protein: CATSRRLAGITDTQYF.

This clonotype was counted at least ten times. This rearrangement joins TRBV7-9 to TRBJ1-5; weak D call: TRBD1 (6 bases). The CDR3 consists of 17 residues. Germline V lookup: CDR1 SEHNR, CDR2 FQNEAQ (reference sequence). Trimming removed 5 bases at V and 0 bases at J, with 17 bases between. The CDR3 spells CASSRQDGDFSNQPQHF. The CDR3 DNA sequence: TGTGCCAGCAGCCGACAGGACGGGGATTTTAGCAATCAGCCCCAGCATTTT.

The V and J genes are TRBV7-9 and TRBJ2-7, with TRBD1 identical over 10 bases. The J segment lost 2 bases and the V segment lost 5 bases, leaving 9 bases of the junction unmatched. This CDR3 comprises 16 residues. CDR1 SEHNR and CDR2 FQNEAQ come from the germline V gene (reference sequence). CDR3 loop: CASSAPGQGYPYEQYF. CDR3 in DNA: TGTGCCAGCAGCGCACCGGGACAGGGGTATCCCTACGAGCAGTACTTC.

The V call is TRBV12-3 or TRBV12-4, the J call TRBJ2-1; the match to TRBD2 covers 10 bases. V shed 6 bases, J shed 3 bases, and the junction held 5 bases outside the gene matches. This CDR3 is 15 amino acids long. CDR3 sequence (DNA): TGTGCCAGCAGGACCCTAGCGGGGGTCTACAATGAGCAGTTCTTC. Encoded protein: CASRTLAGVYNEQFF.

The chain recombines TRBV29-1 with TRBJ2-7; D is unresolved. The V end was cut by 5 bases, the J end by 8 bases, with 16 bases between. CDR3 length equals 12 residues. Germline lookup yields CDR1 SQVTM and CDR2 ANQGSEA. CDR3 in amino acids: CSVRWSPYKQYF. As DNA, the CDR3 is TGCAGCGTTAGGTGGTCACCTTACAAGCAGTACTTC.

The gene calls are TRBV7-2 and TRBJ2-1, with D perhaps matching TRBD2 (6 bases). The germline V gene has CDR1 SGHTA and CDR2 FQGNSA. V gave up 2 bases and J gave up 10 bases, with 9 bases separating them. This CDR3 has 12 residues. CDR3 amino acids: CASSLIRGEQFF. DNA of the CDR3: TGTGCCAGCAGCTTAATCCGGGGGGAGCAGTTCTTC.

This clonotype was observed many times. The genes are TRBV4-2 and TRBJ1-5; 8 bases map to TRBD1. This CDR3 is 17 amino acids long. From germline, CDR1 is LGHNA and CDR2 YNFKEQ. The trim removed 3 bases at V and 6 bases at J, leaving 13 bases unmatched. CDR3 sequence: CASSQVNSQGAGQPQHF. Written as DNA, the CDR3 is TGTGCCAGCAGCCAGGTTAATTCTCAGGGGGCCGGTCAGCCCCAGCATTTT.

The chain employs TRBV14 and TRBJ2-7; 10 bases line up with TRBD1. CDR3 length: 15 residues. Germline trimming cut 4 bases from V and 1 base from J; bases unmatched to any gene: 4. Germline V CDR1 and CDR2: SGHDN, FVKESK. DNA of the CDR3: TGTGCCAGCAGCCCATGGGACAGGGGATCCTACGAGCAGTACTTC. Its protein product is CASSPWDRGSYEQYF.